The 28 T cell receptor beta chains listed next were all sequenced from one sample in a study of T cells in tuberculosis. Method: immunoSEQ multiplex PCR; TCRdb's copy keeps in-frame clones and lacks some. The repertoire has some 25,000 clones, about 95% of them found once; the top ten carry less than 10%. The sample consisted of PBMCs. The receptors come from a donor aged 10-30 years with latent tuberculosis or without tuberculosis infection.

The J gene is TRBJ2-7, the V gene TRBV10-3, with D perhaps matching TRBD1 (5 bases). CDR1 is ENHRY and CDR2 is SYGVKD in the germline V gene. This CDR3 comprises 18 residues. V shed 0 bases and J shed 4 bases, with 22 bases lying between them. The CDR3: CAISESGVLGLRGYEQYV. Here the CDR3 DNA reads TGTGCCATCAGTGAGTCGGGCGTCCTGGGTTTAAGGGGTTACGAGCAGTACGTC.

J is TRBJ2-3 and V is TRBV6-1, with D tentatively TRBD1 (6 bases). This CDR3 comprises 15 residues. Germline values: CDR1 MNHNS, CDR2 SASEGT. V was shortened by 3 bases and J by 3 bases, with 13 bases between the two germline ends. CDR3 loop: CASSEGAGSTDTQYF. The CDR3 nucleotides are TGTGCCAGCAGTGAGGGGGCAGGGAGTACAGATACGCAGTATTTT.

The V gene is TRBV5-6, the J gene TRBJ1-1, with TRBD1 matching 7 bases. The CDR3 contains 13 residues. V was clipped by 5 bases and J by 7 bases; unmatched bases: 8. Germline V gene data show CDR1 as SGHDT and CDR2 as YYEEEE. In DNA form, the CDR3 reads TGTGCCAGCAGACGAACAGGGGTATTTGAAGCTTTCTTT. Translated, it gives CASRRTGVFEAFF.

The CDR3 sequence: CASSVVGSGYTF. The CDR3 bases are TGTGCCAGCAGTGTTGTGGGTAGCGGCTACACCTTC. The chain recombines TRBV6-1 with TRBJ1-2; D not certain. Trimming took off 4 bases at V and 8 bases at J, with 11 bases between the two ends. This CDR3 has 12 residues. Germline CDR1 MNHNS, CDR2 SASEGT.

This clone was recorded only once. This chain's CDR3 is CASSLGLAGRSYNEQFF. In nucleotides, the CDR3 is TGCGCCAGCAGCTTGGGGTTAGCGGGGAGGTCCTACAATGAGCAGTTCTTC. V is TRBV5-1 and J is TRBJ2-1; 8 bases fit TRBD2. The germline V gene has CDR1 SGHRS and CDR2 YFSETQ. There are 17 residues in the CDR3. J gave up 1 base and V 0 bases, and 6 bases lay outside the gene matches.

The chain couples TRBV2 to TRBJ2-3; 8 nucleotides line up with TRBD2. V lost 2 bases and J lost 0; bases outside the gene matches: 4. CDR1 and CDR2 (germline): SNHLY, FYNNEI. The CDR3 runs to 16 residues. CDR3 residues: CASSEFKRGSTDTQYF. CDR3 coding DNA: TGTGCCAGCAGTGAATTCAAGCGGGGGAGCACAGATACGCAGTATTTT.

The V and J genes are TRBV6-1 and TRBJ2-7, with TRBD1 as a possible D gene (6 bases). Looked up from germline, CDR1 is MNHNS and CDR2 is SASEGT. The CDR3 is 11 residues long. V lost 4 bases, J lost 12 bases, and 13 bases lay in between. CDR3 DNA sequence: TGTGCCAGCAGTGCAGGGGCCGTTCGGTACGTC. This codes for CASSAGAVRYV.

The chain uses TRBV20-1 and TRBJ1-1; D call uncertain. The CDR3 covers 11 residues. Germline V gene sequence: CDR1 DFQATT, CDR2 SNEGSKA (reference sequence). Trimming took 1 base from V and 5 from J, leaving 5 bases between them. The CDR3 here is CSARAGTEAFF. CDR3 in DNA: TGCAGTGCTAGAGCAGGAACTGAAGCTTTCTTT.

CDR3 DNA sequence: TGTGCCAGCACACTAGCCTACGAGCAGTACTTC. It encodes CASTLAYEQYF. The chain employs TRBV6-1 and TRBJ2-7; maybe TRBD2 (5 bases). The CDR3 sequence is 11 residues long. Germline V CDR1 and CDR2: MNHNS, SASEGT. The V end was cut by 7 bases, the J end by 2 bases, with 6 bases between.

The CDR3 here is CASSEADGLAGDYEQYV. DNA of the CDR3: TGTGCCAGCAGTGAAGCAGACGGACTAGCGGGAGACTACGAGCAGTACGTC. The chain joins TRBV6-1 to TRBJ2-7; TRBD2 matches at 13 bases. The V and J ends lost 0 bases and 3 bases, in that order; junction bases with no gene match: 5. CDR1 MNHNS and CDR2 SASEGT come from the germline V gene. The CDR3 is 17 residues long.

This chain connects TRBV27 to TRBJ2-2; D gene uncertain. The CDR3 sequence is 15 residues long. The V end was cut by 6 bases, the J end by 3 bases, with 14 bases between. Germline V gene data show CDR1 as MNHEY and CDR2 as SMNVEV (reference sequence). CDR3 loop: CASSPAISHTGELFF. The CDR3 DNA follows: TGTGCCAGCAGCCCTGCGATTAGCCACACCGGGGAGCTGTTTTTT.

The V call is TRBV5-6, the J call TRBJ2-2; D not resolved. Germline values: CDR1 SGHDT, CDR2 YYEEEE. The CDR3 length is 13 residues. Trimming left V 0 bases short and J 5 bases short, with 5 bases between. The DNA of the CDR3 is TGTGCCAGCAGCTTGGCCAGGACCGGGGAGCTGTTTTTT. Encoded protein: CASSLARTGELFF.

This chain uses TRBV6-5 with TRBJ1-1; 8 bases are shared with TRBD1. V shed 6 bases, J shed 5 bases, and the junction held 2 bases outside the gene matches. The CDR3 is 12 residues long. Germline V gene lookup returns CDR1 MNHEY and CDR2 SVGAGI. The CDR3 bases are TGTGCCAGCAGCAACAGGGGGACTGAAGCTTTCTTT. This encodes CASSNRGTEAFF.

The V and J genes are TRBV2 and TRBJ2-4; 10 bases are shared with TRBD1. Per the germline V gene, CDR1 is SNHLY and CDR2 is FYNNEI. V was clipped by 6 bases and J by 1 base; unmatched bases: 9. The CDR3 is 17 residues long. The CDR3 DNA reads as TGTGCCAGCAGGCCGGGACAGGGGATGGGGGCCAAAAACATTCAGTACTTC. The encoded protein is CASRPGQGMGAKNIQYF.

This clone appeared a single time. The J gene is TRBJ2-1, the V gene TRBV5-4; tentative D call: TRBD1 (6 bases). The CDR3 totals 13 residues. The ends were cut back, 5 bases at V and 9 bases at J, with 15 bases in the middle. CDR1 and CDR2 from the germline V gene are SGHNT and YYREEE (reference sequence). In nucleotides, the CDR3 is TGTGCCAGCAGTAGAACAGGGTCGGGTGAGCAGTTCTTC. It yields the protein CASSRTGSGEQFF.

V gene TRBV5-1 combines with J gene TRBJ2-2; TRBD2 aligns across 7 bases. This CDR3 comprises 14 residues. Germline V lookup: CDR1 SGHRS, CDR2 YFSETQ. The J segment lost 2 bases and the V segment lost 4 bases, leaving 2 bases of the junction unmatched. DNA for the CDR3: TGCGCCAGCAGCAGGGAGGGTAACACCGGGGAGCTGTTTTTT. Translating gives CASSREGNTGELFF. The complete variable domain, with remaining parts taken from reference TRBV5-1 and TRBJ2-2, reads KAGVTQTPRYLIKTRGQQVTLSCSPISGHRSVSWYQQTPGQGLQFLFEYFSETQRNKGNFPGRFSGRQFSNSRSEMNVSTLELGDSALYLCASSREGNTGELFFGEGSRLTVL.

Here the CDR3 reads CASSRQGQPQHF. In nucleotides, the CDR3 is TGTGCCAGTAGTAGACAGGGCCAGCCCCAGCATTTT. This rearrangement joins TRBV19 to TRBJ1-5, with TRBD1 matching over 7 bases. There are 12 residues in the CDR3. Germline V gives CDR1 LNHDA, CDR2 SQIVND (reference sequence). The V and J ends lost 4 bases and 7 bases, in that order; junction bases with no gene match: 1. Together with reference TRBV19 and TRBJ1-5, the CDR3 gives the full variable domain: DGGITQSPKYLFRKEGQNVTLSCEQNLNHDAMYWYRQDPGQGLRLIYYSQIVNDFQKGDIAEGYSVSREKKESFPLTVTSAQKNPTAFYLCASSRQGQPQHFGDGTRLSIL.

V and J are TRBV10-1 and TRBJ2-1; D gene ambiguous. This CDR3 is 16 amino acids long. Germline CDR1 reads WNHNN; CDR2 reads SYGVQD (reference sequence). With 4 bases removed from V and 4 bases from J, the gap between germline ends came to 17 bases. CDR3 bases: TGCGCCAGCAGTGGTGGTCTAGGCGACGTGTACAATGAGCAGTTCTTC. Encoded protein: CASSGGLGDVYNEQFF.

The table lists this clone with a few counts. The chain couples TRBV19 to TRBJ1-4, with 9 positions matching TRBD1. Germline CDR1 LNHDA, CDR2 SQIVND (reference sequence). The V and J ends lost 5 bases and 6 bases, in that order; junction bases with no gene match: 4. The CDR3 has 14 residues. The CDR3 protein is CASSPGQGYEKLFF. The CDR3, as DNA: TGTGCCAGTAGTCCGGGACAGGGATATGAAAAACTGTTTTTT.

The chain recombines TRBV19 with TRBJ2-3; TRBD2 matches at 11 bases. The V gene's germline CDR1 is LNHDA and CDR2 SQIVND (reference sequence). V dropped 1 base and J dropped 8; count of bases not matched to a gene: 11. The CDR3 extends over 17 amino acids. The CDR3 DNA reads as TGTGCCAGTAGTATAGGCCGGCGACTAGCGGGGCACGGTACGCAGTATTTT. Translation gives CASSIGRRLAGHGTQYF.

V usage is TRBV7-2 and J usage is TRBJ1-2; no clear D gene. V lost 5 bases and J 8 bases, leaving 15 bases between the germline ends. The CDR3 length is 13 residues. The germline V gene has CDR1 SGHTA and CDR2 FQGNSA. CDR3 sequence (DNA): TGTGCCAGCAGCCCGACGTTTCCAGGCGGCTACACCTTC. This encodes CASSPTFPGGYTF.

The chain has TRBV4-1 and TRBJ1-3; D uncertain. V dropped 3 bases and J dropped 0 bases, with 15 bases sitting between them. Germline CDR1 and CDR2: MGHRA and YSYEKL. The CDR3 contains 17 residues. For the CDR3, the DNA is TGCGCCAGCAGCCATCTCCTGACTGCTGGCTCTGGAAACACCATATATTTT. As protein: CASSHLLTAGSGNTIYF.

The chain joins TRBV30 to TRBJ2-3; 12 nucleotides agree with TRBD1. Germline V gene sequence: CDR1 GTSNPN, CDR2 SVGIG (reference sequence). This CDR3 region has 14 residues. Trimming cost V 3 bases and J 5 bases; bases outside gene matches: 3. The CDR3 region is CAWRGDRGRDTQYF. The CDR3 DNA follows: TGTGCCTGGAGGGGGGACAGGGGGCGAGATACGCAGTATTTT.

The rearrangement joins TRBV19 to TRBJ1-2; 9 bases agree with TRBD1. This CDR3 is 14 amino acids long. Per germline, CDR1 LNHDA and CDR2 SQIVND (reference sequence). V dropped 5 bases and J dropped 5; count of bases not matched to a gene: 6. The CDR3 region is CASSGTGSRYGYTF. The CDR3 DNA follows: TGTGCCAGTAGTGGGACAGGGTCTAGGTATGGCTACACCTTC.

J is TRBJ2-2 and V is TRBV18, with TRBD1 matching 9 bases. This CDR3 spans 15 amino acids. V lost 4 bases, J lost 7 bases, and 7 bases stayed unmatched. CDR1 KGHSH and CDR2 LQKENI come from the germline V gene. The CDR3 nucleotides are TGTGCCAGCTCACTTCAAACAGGGGGCAGCGGGGAGCTGTTTTTT. Translating it yields CASSLQTGGSGELFF.

V is TRBV12-5 and J is TRBJ1-1; possibly TRBD1 for D (6 bases). Germline CDR1 reads LGHNT; CDR2 reads FRNRAP. This CDR3 has 11 amino acids. The CDR3 DNA is TGTTCTTCTGGGGGCAACACTGAAGCTTTCTTT. This sequence encodes CSSGGNTEAFF. Full variable domain (remainder filled in from reference TRBV12-5 and TRBJ1-1): DARVTQTPRHKVTEMGQEVTMRCQPILGHNTVFWYRQTMMQGLELLAYFRNRAPLDDSGMPKDRFSAEMPDATLATLKIQPSEPRDSAVYFCSSGGNTEAFFGQGTRLTVV.

The gene calls are TRBV4-1 and TRBJ2-4; TRBD2 is a possible D gene (7 bases). With 6 bases removed from V and 5 bases from J, the gap between germline ends came to 11 bases. This CDR3 is built from 13 residues. Germline V gene sequence: CDR1 MGHRA, CDR2 YSYEKL. CDR3 residues: CASRGAGENIQYF. CDR3 bases: TGCGCCAGCAGGGGGGCGGGGGAAAACATTCAGTACTTC.

This chain joins TRBV4-1 and TRBJ1-5; D ambiguous. The germline gives CDR1 MGHRA, CDR2 YSYEKL. Trimming removed 1 base at V and 2 bases at J, with 12 bases between. The CDR3 sequence is 16 residues long. The CDR3 bases are TGCGCCAGCAGCCAAGGAATCCCACTTGGCAATCAGCCCCAGCATTTT. Translation gives CASSQGIPLGNQPQHF.